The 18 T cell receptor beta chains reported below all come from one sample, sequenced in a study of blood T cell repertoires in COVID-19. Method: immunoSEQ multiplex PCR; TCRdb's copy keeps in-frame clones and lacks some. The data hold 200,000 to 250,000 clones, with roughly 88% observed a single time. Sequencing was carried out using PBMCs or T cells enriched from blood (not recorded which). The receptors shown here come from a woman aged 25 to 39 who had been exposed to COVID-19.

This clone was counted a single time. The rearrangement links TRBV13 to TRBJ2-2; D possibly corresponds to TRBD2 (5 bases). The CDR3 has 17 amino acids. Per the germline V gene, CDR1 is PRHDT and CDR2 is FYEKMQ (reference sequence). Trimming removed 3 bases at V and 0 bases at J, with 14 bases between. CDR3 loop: CASSLDRLASNTGELFF. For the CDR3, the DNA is TGTGCCAGCAGCTTGGATAGGCTAGCCTCGAACACCGGGGAGCTGTTTTTT.

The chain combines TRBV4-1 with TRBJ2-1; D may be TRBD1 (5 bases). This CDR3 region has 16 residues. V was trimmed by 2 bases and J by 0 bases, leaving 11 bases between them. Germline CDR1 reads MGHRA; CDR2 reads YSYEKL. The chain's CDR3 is CASSQMDMISYNEQFF. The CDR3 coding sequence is TGCGCCAGCAGCCAAATGGACATGATCTCCTACAATGAGCAGTTCTTC.

The CDR3 here is CSVKRDSYNEQFF. CDR3 sequence (DNA): TGCAGCGTTAAGCGGGATTCATACAATGAGCAGTTCTTC. This chain uses TRBV29-1 with TRBJ2-1, with 7 nucleotides matching TRBD2. The germline V gene encodes CDR1 SQVTM and CDR2 ANQGSEA. V was clipped by 5 bases and J by 4 bases; unmatched bases: 5. CDR3 size: 13 residues.

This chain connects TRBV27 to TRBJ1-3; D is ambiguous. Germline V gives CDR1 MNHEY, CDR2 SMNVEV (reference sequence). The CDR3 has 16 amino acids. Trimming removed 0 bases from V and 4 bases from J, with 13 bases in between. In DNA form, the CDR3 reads TGTGCCAGCAGTTTATCGAACAGCCTCGCGGGAAACACCATATATTTT. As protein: CASSLSNSLAGNTIYF.

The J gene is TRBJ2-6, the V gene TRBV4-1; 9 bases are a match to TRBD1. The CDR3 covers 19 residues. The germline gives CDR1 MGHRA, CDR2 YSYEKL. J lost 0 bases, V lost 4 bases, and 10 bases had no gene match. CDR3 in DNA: TGCGCCAGCAGCCGCTCACCGACAGGGGGTAGCTCTGGGGCCAACGTCCTGACTTTC. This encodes CASSRSPTGGSSGANVLTF.

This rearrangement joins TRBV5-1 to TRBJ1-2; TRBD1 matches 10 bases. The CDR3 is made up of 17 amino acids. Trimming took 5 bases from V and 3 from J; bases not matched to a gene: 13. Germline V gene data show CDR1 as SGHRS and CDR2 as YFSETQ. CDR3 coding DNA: TGCGCCAGCAGACACCGGGACAGGGGTTCCTTTCACTATGGCTACACCTTC. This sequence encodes CASRHRDRGSFHYGYTF.

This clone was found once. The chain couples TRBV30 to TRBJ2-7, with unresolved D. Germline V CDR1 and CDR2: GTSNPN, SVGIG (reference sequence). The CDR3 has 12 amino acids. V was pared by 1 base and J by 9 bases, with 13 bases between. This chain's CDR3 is CAWSGTATGQYF. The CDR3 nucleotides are TGTGCCTGGAGTGGAACTGCGACGGGGCAGTACTTC. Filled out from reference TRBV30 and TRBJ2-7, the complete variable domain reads SQTIHQWPATLVQPVGSPLSLECTVEGTSNPNLYWYRQAAGRGLQLLFYSVGIGQISSEVPQNLSASRPQDRQFILSSKKLLLSDSGFYLCAWSGTATGQYFGPGTRLTVT.

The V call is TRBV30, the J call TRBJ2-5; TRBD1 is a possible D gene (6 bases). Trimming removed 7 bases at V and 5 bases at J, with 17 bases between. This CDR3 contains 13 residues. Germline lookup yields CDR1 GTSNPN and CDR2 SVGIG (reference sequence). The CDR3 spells CAFSGGGWETQYF. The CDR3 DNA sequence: TGTGCCTTCAGTGGGGGCGGGTGGGAGACCCAGTACTTC.

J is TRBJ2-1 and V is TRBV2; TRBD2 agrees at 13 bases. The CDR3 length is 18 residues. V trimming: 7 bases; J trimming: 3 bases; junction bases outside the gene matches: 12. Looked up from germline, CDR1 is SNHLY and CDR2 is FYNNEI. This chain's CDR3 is CASTGTSGTKGSYNEQFF. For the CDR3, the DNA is TGTGCCAGCACCGGGACTAGCGGGACTAAGGGGAGCTACAATGAGCAGTTCTTC.

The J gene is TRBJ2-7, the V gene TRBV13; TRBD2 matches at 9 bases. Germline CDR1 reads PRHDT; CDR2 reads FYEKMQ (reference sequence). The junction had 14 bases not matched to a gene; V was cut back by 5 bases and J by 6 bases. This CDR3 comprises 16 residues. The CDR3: CASSPTFTGLASEQYF. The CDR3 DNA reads TGTGCCAGCAGCCCGACCTTTACGGGACTAGCTTCCGAGCAGTACTTC.

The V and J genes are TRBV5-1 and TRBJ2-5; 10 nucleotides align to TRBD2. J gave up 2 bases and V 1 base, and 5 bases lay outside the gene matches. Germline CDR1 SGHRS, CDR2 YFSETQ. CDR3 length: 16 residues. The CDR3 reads CASSLLAGVRQETQYF. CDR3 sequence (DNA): TGCGCCAGCAGCTTGCTAGCGGGAGTAAGGCAAGAGACCCAGTACTTC.

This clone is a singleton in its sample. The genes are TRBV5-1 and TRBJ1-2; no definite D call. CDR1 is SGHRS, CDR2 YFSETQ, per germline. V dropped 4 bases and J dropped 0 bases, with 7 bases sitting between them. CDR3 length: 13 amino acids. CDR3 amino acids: CASSPGTNYGYTF. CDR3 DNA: TGCGCCAGCAGCCCGGGGACTAACTATGGCTACACCTTC.

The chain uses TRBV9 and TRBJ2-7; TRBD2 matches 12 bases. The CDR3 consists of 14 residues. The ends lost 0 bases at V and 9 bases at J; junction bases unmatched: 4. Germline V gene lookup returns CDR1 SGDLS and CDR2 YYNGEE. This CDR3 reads CASSVGLAGVAQYF. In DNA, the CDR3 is TGTGCCAGCAGCGTAGGACTAGCGGGAGTTGCGCAGTACTTC.

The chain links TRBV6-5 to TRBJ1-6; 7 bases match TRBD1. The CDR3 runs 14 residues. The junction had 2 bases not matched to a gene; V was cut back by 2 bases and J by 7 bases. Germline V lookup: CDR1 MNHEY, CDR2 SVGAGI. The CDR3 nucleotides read TGTGCCAGCAGTTACGGGGACAGAAATTCACCCCTCCACTTT. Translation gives CASSYGDRNSPLHF.

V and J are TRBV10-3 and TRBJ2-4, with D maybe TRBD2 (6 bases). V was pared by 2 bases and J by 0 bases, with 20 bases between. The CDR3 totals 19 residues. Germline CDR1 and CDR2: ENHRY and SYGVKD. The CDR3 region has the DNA TGTGCCATCAGTGAGCTGGGCGGGGAAGGTGTGCTAGCCAAAAACATTCAGTACTTC. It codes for CAISELGGEGVLAKNIQYF.

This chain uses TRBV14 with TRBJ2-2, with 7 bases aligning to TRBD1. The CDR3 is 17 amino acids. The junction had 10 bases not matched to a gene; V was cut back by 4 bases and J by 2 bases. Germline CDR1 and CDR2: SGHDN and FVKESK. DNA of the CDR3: TGTGCCAGCAGCCCTCGACAGGGCTCACCCAACACCGGGGAGCTGTTTTTT. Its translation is CASSPRQGSPNTGELFF.

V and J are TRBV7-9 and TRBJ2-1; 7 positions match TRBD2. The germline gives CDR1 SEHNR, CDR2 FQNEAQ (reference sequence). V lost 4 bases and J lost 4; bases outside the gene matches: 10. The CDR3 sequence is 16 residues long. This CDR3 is CASSSSSGTVYNEQFF. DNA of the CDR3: TGTGCCAGCAGCTCCTCAAGCGGGACTGTTTACAATGAGCAGTTCTTC.

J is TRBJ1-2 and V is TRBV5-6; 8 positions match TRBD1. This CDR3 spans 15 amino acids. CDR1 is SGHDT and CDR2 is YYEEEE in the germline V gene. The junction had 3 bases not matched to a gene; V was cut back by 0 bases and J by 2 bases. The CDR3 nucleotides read TGTGCCAGCAGCTTGGAGGACAGGGAAAACTATGGCTACACCTTC. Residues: CASSLEDRENYGYTF. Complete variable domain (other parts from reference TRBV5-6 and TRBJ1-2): DAGVTQSPTHLIKTRGQQVTLRCSPKSGHDTVSWYQQALGQGPQFIFQYYEEEERQRGNFPDRFSGHQFPNYSSELNVNALLLGDSALYLCASSLEDRENYGYTFGSGTRLTVV.